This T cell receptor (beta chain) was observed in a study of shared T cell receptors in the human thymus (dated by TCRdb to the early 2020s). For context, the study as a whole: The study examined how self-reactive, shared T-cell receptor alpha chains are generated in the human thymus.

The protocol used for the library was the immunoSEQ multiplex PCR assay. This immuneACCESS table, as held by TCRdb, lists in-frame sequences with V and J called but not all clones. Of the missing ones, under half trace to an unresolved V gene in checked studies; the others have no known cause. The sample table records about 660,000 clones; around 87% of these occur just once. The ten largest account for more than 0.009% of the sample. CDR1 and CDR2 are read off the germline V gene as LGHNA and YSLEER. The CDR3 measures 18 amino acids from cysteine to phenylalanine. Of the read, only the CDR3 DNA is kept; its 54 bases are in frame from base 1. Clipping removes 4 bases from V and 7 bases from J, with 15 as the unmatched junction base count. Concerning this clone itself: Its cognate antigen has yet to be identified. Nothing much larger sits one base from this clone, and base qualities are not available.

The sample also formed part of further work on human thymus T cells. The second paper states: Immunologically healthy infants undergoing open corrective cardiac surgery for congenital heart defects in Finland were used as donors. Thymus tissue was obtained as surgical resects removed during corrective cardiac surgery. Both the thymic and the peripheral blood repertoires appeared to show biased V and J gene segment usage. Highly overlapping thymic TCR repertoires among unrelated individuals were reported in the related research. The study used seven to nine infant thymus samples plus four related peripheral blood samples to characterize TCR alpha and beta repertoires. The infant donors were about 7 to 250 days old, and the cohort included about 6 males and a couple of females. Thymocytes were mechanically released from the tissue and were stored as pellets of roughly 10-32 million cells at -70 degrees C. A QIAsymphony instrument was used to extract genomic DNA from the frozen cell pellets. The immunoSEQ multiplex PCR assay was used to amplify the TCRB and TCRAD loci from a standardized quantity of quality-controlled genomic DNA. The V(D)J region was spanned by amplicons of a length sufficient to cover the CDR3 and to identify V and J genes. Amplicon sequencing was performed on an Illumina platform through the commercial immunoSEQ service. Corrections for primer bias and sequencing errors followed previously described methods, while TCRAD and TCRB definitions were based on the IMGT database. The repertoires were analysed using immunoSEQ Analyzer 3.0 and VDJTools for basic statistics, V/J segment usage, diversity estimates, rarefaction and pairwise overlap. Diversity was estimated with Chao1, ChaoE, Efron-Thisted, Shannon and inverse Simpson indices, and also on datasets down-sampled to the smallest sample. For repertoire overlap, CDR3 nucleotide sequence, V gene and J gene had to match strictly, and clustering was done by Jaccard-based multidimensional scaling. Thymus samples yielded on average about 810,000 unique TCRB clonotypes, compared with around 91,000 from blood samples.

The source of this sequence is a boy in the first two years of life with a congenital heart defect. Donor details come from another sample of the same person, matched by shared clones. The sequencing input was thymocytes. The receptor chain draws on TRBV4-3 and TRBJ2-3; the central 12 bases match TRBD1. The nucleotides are TGCGCCAGCAGCCCCCGGGACAGGGGGCCAACGGGGGGAAATACGCAGTATTTT. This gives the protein CASSPRDRGPTGGNTQYF.